This is a list of T cell receptor beta chains from one sample in a study of shared clonotypes between healthy human individuals. Only in-frame clones appear in the TCRdb table, and some are missing; sequencing was by immunoSEQ multiplex PCR. The repertoire holds 2,100,000 or so clones, with almost 96% as singletons. Sequences were obtained from naive CD4+ T cells sorted from blood. The receptors here all came from a man younger than 35 in good health. Each CDR3 is given without its conserved first and last residue. Fields, in order: V gene, CDR3 protein.

>TRBV30
AWTTLSGLTHTGELF
>TRBV5-1
ASSERGPEETQY
>TRBV29-1
SEYRITVNTGELF
>TRBV28
ASSVRQMSSYNEQF
>TRBV9
ASSVAYSTDTQY
>TRBV2
ASSSQAMNQPQH
>TRBV5-1
ASSFPSGGAETQY
>TRBV5-4
ASSQNQNTEAF
>TRBV5-4
ASSIQGSPNTGELF
>TRBV2
ASRPGDTNEKLF
>TRBV9
ASSVVDRSNSPLH
>TRBV9
ASSVTSGGARELF
>TRBV6-6
ASSRDRKTGELF
>TRBV7-2
ASSLDPIQGSSPLH
>TRBV11-3
ASSFQGAEQY
>TRBV28
ASSSPLDRTYNEQF
>TRBV19
ASSSPGQGTDTQY
>TRBV5-1
ASSWTQGGEQY
>TRBV28
ASQGRAVANYGYT
>TRBV18
ASSPTEETQY
>TRBV11-2
ASSPGQITDTQY
>TRBV19
ASSMRFIGPQH
>TRBV2
ASSAGTTYNEQF
>TRBV2
ASSWWTGGATDTQY
>TRBV6-5
ASRLKDRWYGYT
>TRBV5-4
ASSASGTGGSYEQY
>TRBV7-9
ASSPTGTLNEKLF
>TRBV6-6
ASSPGTGTTGELF
>TRBV5-8
ASSSQGPEGGYT
>TRBV11-3
ASSLDASYNEQF
>TRBV11-2
ASSLPSGLGKYEQY
>TRBV9
ASSVSQVSGPQH
>TRBV6-5
ASSYGGAHSEQY
>TRBV7-9
ASSLQATSSGANVLT
>TRBV5-1
ASSLSSRGDGETQY
>TRBV10-3
ATGGQENTEAF
>TRBV5-1
ASSLEMIGGEAF
>TRBV9
ASSRDSFLSGNTIY
>TRBV5-1
ASSWQGNTGELF
>TRBV27
ASSLGTGVSSPLH
>TRBV6-5
ASSYSSGGIGEQY
>TRBV2
ASSPEIGRNTEAF
>TRBV5-1
ASSVSTVGTSEQY
>TRBV15
ATSRDTGLAANEQF
>TRBV5-1
ASSFSSPSYEQY
>TRBV28
ASSRPGTGDNSPLH
>TRBV10-3
AISESGDTQY